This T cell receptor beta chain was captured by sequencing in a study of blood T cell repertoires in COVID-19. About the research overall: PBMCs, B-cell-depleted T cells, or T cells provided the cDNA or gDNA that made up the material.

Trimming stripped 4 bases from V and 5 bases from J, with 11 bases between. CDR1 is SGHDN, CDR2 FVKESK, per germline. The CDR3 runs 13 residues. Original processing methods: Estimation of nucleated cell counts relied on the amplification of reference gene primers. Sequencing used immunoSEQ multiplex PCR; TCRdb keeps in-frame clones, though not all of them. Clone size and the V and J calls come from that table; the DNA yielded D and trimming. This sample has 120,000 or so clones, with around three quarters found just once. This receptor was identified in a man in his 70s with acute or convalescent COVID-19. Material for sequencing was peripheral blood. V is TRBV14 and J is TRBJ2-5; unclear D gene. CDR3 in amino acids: CASSPQAQETQYF. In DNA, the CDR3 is TGTGCCAGCAGCCCCCAGGCCCAGGAGACCCAGTACTTC.